A single sample gave rise to the 8 T cell receptor beta chains below, sequenced in a study of beta chain features in type 1 diabetes. Expressed TCRB transcripts were sequenced after all isolated RNA was converted to cDNA. TCRdb's copy holds only in-frame clones and misses some; the assay was immunoSEQ multiplex PCR. The table shows 900,000 or so clones, with roughly a sixth occurring only once. The specimen sequenced was naive CD4+ T cells from blood. These receptor sequences come from a woman in her late teens or twenties in good health.

The chain combines TRBV7-2 with TRBJ2-3; D could derive from TRBD1 or TRBD2 (5 bases each). CDR1 and CDR2 (germline): SGHTA, FQGNSA. The CDR3 is made up of 13 amino acids. Trimming removed 2 bases at V and 10 bases at J, with 13 bases between. In DNA form, the CDR3 reads TGTGCCAGCAGCTTAATTACGGGGACCGCGCAGTATTTT. It encodes CASSLITGTAQYF.

This chain connects TRBV11-3 to TRBJ2-3; 7 positions agree with TRBD2. V gave up 5 bases and J gave up 3 bases; unmatched junction bases: 8. CDR1 and CDR2 from the germline V gene are SGHNT and YENEEA. The CDR3 runs 15 residues. The CDR3 loop reads CASSLRGGPTDTQYF. As DNA, the CDR3 is TGTGCCAGCAGCCTACGGGGAGGGCCGACAGATACGCAGTATTTT.

The chain joins TRBV7-3 to TRBJ2-1, with D perhaps being TRBD1 or TRBD2 (5 bases each). CDR1 is SGHTA and CDR2 is FQGTGA in the germline V gene. The V and J ends lost 5 bases and 2 bases respectively, with 13 bases between them. There are 15 residues in the CDR3. The CDR3 is CASSDEPGPYNEQFF. The CDR3 DNA reads as TGTGCCAGCAGCGACGAACCGGGACCCTACAATGAGCAGTTCTTC.

The J gene is TRBJ2-1, the V gene TRBV4-1; D unresolved. CDR3 length: 17 amino acids. Germline values: CDR1 MGHRA, CDR2 YSYEKL. The V and J ends lost 4 bases and 4 bases respectively, with 20 bases between them. DNA of the CDR3: TGCGCCAGCAGCCCACATAGTACCAGGTTAAGTTACAATGAGCAGTTCTTC. It specifies CASSPHSTRLSYNEQFF.

About this clone itself: Other nucleotide sequences in the sample specify the same CDR3. The chain is built from TRBV5-1 and TRBJ1-2; D unresolved. The germline gives CDR1 SGHRS, CDR2 YFSETQ. This CDR3 has 14 residues. V was trimmed by 2 bases and J by 2 bases, leaving 10 bases between them. CDR3 DNA sequence: TGCGCCAGCAGCTTAGGCAGTCCCAACTATGGCTACACCTTC. This codes for CASSLGSPNYGYTF. Based on the CDR3 plus reference TRBV5-1 and TRBJ1-2, the full variable domain is KAGVTQTPRYLIKTRGQQVTLSCSPISGHRSVSWYQQTPGQGLQFLFEYFSETQRNKGNFPGRFSGRQFSNSRSEMNVSTLELGDSALYLCASSLGSPNYGYTFGSGTRLTVV.

The V call is TRBV7-9, the J call TRBJ1-2; D gene unclear. The CDR3 contains 12 residues. Trimming took off 5 bases at V and 8 bases at J, with 12 bases between the two ends. Germline V lookup: CDR1 SEHNR, CDR2 FQNEAQ (reference sequence). In DNA form, the CDR3 reads TGTGCCAGCAGCCCTGGAGTTGGAGGCTACACCTTC. Translating gives CASSPGVGGYTF.

This chain connects TRBV15 to TRBJ2-1, with TRBD2 identical over 9 bases. Germline V gene data show CDR1 as LNHNV and CDR2 as YYDKDF (reference sequence). This CDR3 comprises 16 residues. With 5 bases clipped from V and 6 bases from J, the junction kept 11 bases outside the gene matches. The CDR3 loop is CATSPGGLAGINEQFF. The CDR3 nucleotides are TGTGCCACCAGCCCTGGCGGGCTAGCGGGAATCAATGAGCAGTTCTTC.

This clone was recorded a few times. This sequence joins TRBV7-3 and TRBJ2-3; D perhaps matches TRBD1 (6 bases). V lost 0 bases and J 8 bases, leaving 21 bases between the germline ends. This CDR3 has 17 amino acids. Germline V CDR1 and CDR2: SGHTA, FQGTGA. In DNA form, the CDR3 reads TGTGCCAGCAGCTTAACTGGCCGGGACACCATCATGGGTACGCAGTATTTT. Amino acids: CASSLTGRDTIMGTQYF.